This TCR beta chain originates from a study of PD-1 blockade in mismatch repair-deficient tumors. The ends were cut back, 5 bases at V and 10 bases at J, with 18 bases in the middle. From germline, CDR1 is MGHDK and CDR2 SYGVNS. This CDR3 spans 15 amino acids. Stated time point: roughly ten-day in vitro stimulation with candidate neoantigen peptide 5. Comments on this clone: No antigen is known for it.

Profiled with immunoSEQ multiplex PCR; TCRdb holds only in-frame clones, not every one. The profile covers 16,000 or so clones, with under 85% appearing a single time and 9.5% to 13% taken by the ten largest. V and J are TRBV25-1 and TRBJ1-6, with D possibly being TRBD1 (6 bases). This TCR derives from an adult with mismatch repair-deficient cancer. The material was cells cultured in vitro, obtained from a patient treated with pembrolizumab. The CDR3 sequence is CASSPGGWGESPLHF. The CDR3 DNA sequence: TGTGCCAGCAGTCCCGGGGGCTGGGGTGAATCACCCCTCCACTTT.